A single sample gave rise to the 21 T cell receptor beta chains below, sequenced in a study of CD8+CD57+ T cells in acquired aplastic anemia. Researchers used genomic DNA as the template to profile TCR beta VDJ and CDR3. TCRdb used MiXCR to reprocess the reads, holding one entry per CDR3 protein. The sample records some 290,000 distinct CDR3 sequences, 55% to 60% being singletons. The sample comprised sorted CD4+, CD8+, or CD8+CD57+ T cells (not recorded which) from PBMCs. These TCRs come from a human donor with severe aplastic anemia or a healthy control (not recorded which).

This clonotype was observed many times. The rearrangement uses TRBV20-1 and TRBJ1-3; maybe TRBD1 (5 bases). Trimming pared 3 bases from V and 0 bases from J, leaving 9 bases between. Germline V gene sequence: CDR1 DFQATT, CDR2 SNEGSKA (reference sequence). This CDR3 comprises 14 residues. CDR3 nucleotides: TGCAGTGCTAGGGGACCCAGCTCTGGAAACACCATATATTTT. Its translation is CSARGPSSGNTIYF.

This chain links TRBV7-9 with TRBJ2-5; D call uncertain. CDR1 and CDR2 from the germline V gene are SEHNR and FQNEAQ (reference sequence). This CDR3 is 11 amino acids long. V lost 1 base and J 12 bases, leaving 9 bases between the germline ends. CDR3 coding DNA: TGTGCCAGCAGCTTAGGGCAGGCGAAGTACTTC. Residues: CASSLGQAKYF.

The gene calls are TRBV20-1 and TRBJ1-5, with TRBD1 identical over 7 bases. The CDR3 loop spans 14 amino acids. The V gene end was trimmed by 2 bases and the J gene end by 4 bases; junction bases not matched to a gene: 5. CDR1 and CDR2 (germline): DFQATT, SNEGSKA (reference sequence). CDR3 sequence reads: CSARSQGVNQPQHF. The CDR3 bases are TGCAGTGCTAGAAGTCAGGGGGTAAATCAGCCCCAGCATTTT.

This clonotype came up many times. The chain carries TRBV20-1 and TRBJ2-5; the match to TRBD1 covers 8 bases. CDR3 size: 13 residues. V dropped 4 bases and J dropped 2; count of bases not matched to a gene: 3. Germline CDR1 and CDR2: DFQATT and SNEGSKA (reference sequence). CDR3 bases: TGCAGTGCTACGGGACAGGATCAAGAGACCCAGTACTTC. Translating gives CSATGQDQETQYF.

This clonotype was observed a few times. Being one base from a much bigger clone, this may be a read error. The chain carries TRBV6-6 and TRBJ2-3, with no clear D. The V and J ends lost 8 bases and 4 bases respectively, with 7 bases between them. The CDR3 is 11 amino acids. Per the germline V gene, CDR1 is MNHNY and CDR2 is SVGAGI (reference sequence). CDR3 loop: CASSAADTQYF. The CDR3 DNA reads TGTGCCAGCTCAGCAGCAGATACGCAGTATTTT.

At least ten counts were recorded for this clonotype. The chain couples TRBV20-1 to TRBJ2-1, with 13 bases fitting TRBD2. The CDR3 has 14 residues. The V and J ends lost 4 bases and 6 bases, in that order; junction bases with no gene match: 3. Germline CDR1 DFQATT, CDR2 SNEGSKA (reference sequence). For the CDR3, the DNA is TGCAGTGCTACAACTAGCGGGGGGGCCAATGAGCAGTTCTTC. Amino acid sequence: CSATTSGGANEQFF.

The chain joins TRBV7-9 to TRBJ1-2, with D possibly matching TRBD1 (5 bases). Per the germline V gene, CDR1 is SEHNR and CDR2 is FQNEAQ (reference sequence). The CDR3 spans 16 residues. Between the trimmed V and J ends, which lost 4 bases and 6 bases, there was a span of 21 bases. In nucleotides, the CDR3 is TGTGCCAGCAGCTCCCACCGGAGCAGGGATCGGCATGGCTACACCTTC. Its protein is CASSSHRSRDRHGYTF. Variable domain in full (rest from reference TRBV7-9 and TRBJ1-2): DTGVSQNPRHKITKRGQNVTFRCDPISEHNRLYWYRQTLGQGPEFLTYFQNEAQLEKSRLLSDRFSAERPKGSFSTLEIQRTEQGDSAMYLCASSSHRSRDRHGYTFGSGTRLTVV.

As DNA, the CDR3 is TGCAGTGCTAGTGTGGATGGCGGGAGTTCAGATACGCAGTATTTT. Its protein product is CSASVDGGSSDTQYF. This sequence joins TRBV20-1 and TRBJ2-3; TRBD2 aligns across 7 bases. V trimming: 3 bases; J trimming: 4 bases; junction bases outside the gene matches: 10. This CDR3 spans 15 amino acids. Germline assignment: CDR1 DFQATT and CDR2 SNEGSKA (reference sequence).

This clonotype was recorded only once. The chain couples TRBV5-1 to TRBJ2-3; possibly TRBD1 or TRBD2 for D (5 bases each). The CDR3 contains 13 residues. The ends were cut back, 10 bases at V and 2 bases at J, with 14 bases in the middle. From germline, CDR1 is SGHRS and CDR2 YFSETQ. The CDR3 nucleotides read TGCGCCTCCCGGGACGGGTCCACAGATACGCAGTATTTT. This codes for CASRDGSTDTQYF.

This clonotype has a handful of counts. V and J are TRBV19 and TRBJ2-7; 9 positions agree with TRBD2. Losses at the gene ends were 6 bases for V and 3 bases for J; bases not matched to a gene: 6. Germline CDR1 LNHDA, CDR2 SQIVND (reference sequence). This CDR3 region has 14 residues. CDR3: CASRPAAGGYEQYF. CDR3 sequence (DNA): TGTGCCAGTAGGCCCGCAGCGGGAGGCTACGAGCAGTACTTC.

This clonotype has at least ten counts. The chain carries TRBV19 and TRBJ1-5, with D possibly being TRBD1 (6 bases). Germline V gene lookup returns CDR1 LNHDA and CDR2 SQIVND (reference sequence). With 8 bases removed from V and 3 bases from J, the gap between germline ends came to 17 bases. This CDR3 is built from 15 residues. The CDR3 spells CASRGGATDNQPQHF. The DNA for the CDR3 is TGTGCCAGTCGCGGGGGGGCCACGGACAATCAGCCCCAGCATTTT.

The rearrangement uses TRBV20-1 and TRBJ1-1, with a weak D call TRBD1 (5 bases). CDR3 size: 15 residues. Per the germline V gene, CDR1 is DFQATT and CDR2 is SNEGSKA (reference sequence). V lost 0 bases, J lost 4 bases, and 15 bases lay in between. Here the CDR3 DNA reads TGCAGTGCTAGAGAAGGGTCCGAGGGGAGCACTGAAGCTTTCTTT. Amino acids: CSAREGSEGSTEAFF.

This clonotype was recorded a few times. A much larger clone sits a single nucleotide away, making a read error possible. The CDR3 sequence: CASRSDRRTDTQYF. The CDR3 DNA follows: TGTGCCAGCAGAAGTGACAGGCGCACAGATACGCAGTATTTT. The chain employs TRBV7-2 and TRBJ2-3; TRBD1 is a possible D gene (6 bases). Germline CDR1 SGHTA, CDR2 FQGNSA. The CDR3 has 14 residues. The V end lost 6 bases, the J end lost 1 base, and 11 bases lay between the germline ends. Supplemented by reference TRBV7-2 and TRBJ2-3, the full variable domain reads GAGVSQSPSNKVTEKGKDVELRCDPISGHTALYWYRQSLGQGLEFLIYFQGNSAPDKSGLPSDRFSAERTGGSVSTLTIQRTQQEDSAVYLCASRSDRRTDTQYFGPGTRLTVL.

This clonotype was detected many times. The chain couples TRBV19 to TRBJ2-7; 9 bases match TRBD1. V gave up 5 bases and J gave up 0 bases; unmatched junction bases: 5. The germline CDR1 and CDR2 sequences are LNHDA and SQIVND (reference sequence). The CDR3 spans 15 residues. Here the CDR3 reads CASSPGTGHSYEQYF. The CDR3 DNA reads TGTGCCAGTAGTCCCGGGACAGGGCACTCCTACGAGCAGTACTTC.

This clonotype appeared many times. V gene TRBV7-2 combines with J gene TRBJ2-5; D ambiguous. V was pared by 6 bases and J by 2 bases, with 10 bases between. This CDR3 spans 13 amino acids. CDR1 is SGHTA and CDR2 is FQGNSA in the germline V gene. The chain's CDR3 is CASSGSPQETQYF. The CDR3 DNA is TGTGCCAGCAGTGGATCTCCACAAGAGACCCAGTACTTC.

The chain has TRBV18 and TRBJ2-2, with D possibly matching TRBD1 (5 bases). V lost 2 bases to trimming and J lost 1 base, with 11 bases between them. The CDR3 is made up of 16 amino acids. The germline CDR1 and CDR2 sequences are KGHSH and LQKENI. CDR3 DNA: TGTGCCAGCTCACCAATCCGCCAGGGGAACACCGGGGAGCTGTTTTTT. Residues: CASSPIRQGNTGELFF.

The CDR3 loop reads CSAWKLAGHNEQFF. As DNA, the CDR3 is TGCAGTGCTTGGAAACTAGCGGGTCACAATGAGCAGTTCTTC. V is TRBV20-1 and J is TRBJ2-1; TRBD2 matches at 9 bases. CDR3 size: 14 residues. The germline CDR1 and CDR2 sequences are DFQATT and SNEGSKA (reference sequence). J gave up 5 bases and V 5 bases, and 7 bases lay outside the gene matches.

The V gene is TRBV15, the J gene TRBJ1-1; 10 bases match TRBD1. Per germline, CDR1 LNHNV and CDR2 YYDKDF (reference sequence). V shed 0 bases and J 0 bases; nucleotides not matched to a gene: 13. The CDR3 totals 20 residues. CDR3 loop: CATSRDLRDRGGGMNTEAFF. The CDR3 nucleotides are TGTGCCACCAGCAGAGATTTGCGGGACAGGGGTGGAGGGATGAACACTGAAGCTTTCTTT.

This clonotype has only one observation. J is TRBJ1-2 and V is TRBV7-2, with 9 bases identical to TRBD1. The CDR3 totals 15 residues. Losses at the gene ends were 5 bases for V and 3 bases for J; bases not matched to a gene: 7. The germline V gene has CDR1 SGHTA and CDR2 FQGNSA. CDR3 DNA: TGTGCCAGCAGCCCTTGGGACAGGGCGGACTATGGCTACACCTTC. This gives the protein CASSPWDRADYGYTF.

This clonotype was observed a handful of times. V is TRBV2 and J is TRBJ2-3; 10 bases match TRBD1. CDR3 length: 14 residues. V gave up 8 bases and J gave up 3 bases; unmatched junction bases: 5. The germline gives CDR1 SNHLY, CDR2 FYNNEI. The CDR3: CASQWGQGTDTQYF. The CDR3 bases are TGTGCCAGCCAGTGGGGACAGGGGACAGATACGCAGTATTTT.

This clonotype has a count of ten or more. The J gene is TRBJ1-5, the V gene TRBV24-1; D may be TRBD1 (5 bases). CDR1 and CDR2 from the germline V gene are KGHDR and SFDVKD. V lost 9 bases and J 1 base, leaving 9 bases between the germline ends. The CDR3 runs 13 residues. The CDR3 spells CATQRDSNQPQHF. The CDR3 DNA reads as TGTGCCACCCAGAGGGACAGCAATCAGCCCCAGCATTTT.